The T cell receptor beta chain described here comes from a study of shared clonotypes between healthy human individuals. The donor population consisted of healthy HIV-negative adults with no recent acute infections or vaccinations. The trim removed 4 bases at V and 3 bases at J, leaving 12 bases unmatched. The CDR3 spans 17 residues. Germline loops: CDR1 SGHVS, CDR2 FNYEAQ. General study findings and limits: In having few donors, the study represented limited genetic and exposure-history diversity.

Unsorted PBMCs provided DNA that was sequenced on ten immunoSEQ deep assay plates. Source study methods: As immunoSEQ supplied junction-only sequences (without quality scores), filtering differed. The method was immunoSEQ multiplex PCR; TCRdb's version includes in-frame clones alone and lacks a portion of them. The DNA gave D and trimming, while V, J and clone size come from that table. The sample shows 450,000 to 500,000 clones, approximately 82% of them seen only once. The count of this clone is one. Its antigen remains unidentified. The chain carries TRBV7-6 and TRBJ2-7; TRBD2 matches 10 bases. This TCR was recovered from a woman in her forties in good health. Some clones in this sample may be carry-over from other donors' samples. Sequencing was done on a sample of PBMCs. CDR3 coding DNA: TGTGCCAGCAGCTCATTGGCCCCTAGCGGGAGAAACTACGAGCAGTACTTC. Its protein is CASSSLAPSGRNYEQYF.